The 11 T cell receptor beta chains reported below all come from one sample, sequenced in a study of cytomegalovirus exposure and HLA in healthy donors. The PCR contained 60 Vbeta and 13 Jbeta primers. Some clones are missing from TCRdb's copy, which holds only in-frame ones; the method was immunoSEQ multiplex PCR. The repertoire holds around 130,000 clones, with around 78% as singletons. The sample comprised PBMCs. The receptors were gathered from a woman aged 50 to 60 in good health and CMV-seronegative.

This clone appeared a few times. The chain has TRBV29-1 and TRBJ2-5, with D perhaps matching TRBD1 (5 bases). Looked up from germline, CDR1 is SQVTM and CDR2 is ANQGSEA. The CDR3 is 14 amino acids. The ends were cut back, 0 bases at V and 8 bases at J, with 16 bases in the middle. Here the CDR3 reads CSVEDQESWTTQYF. CDR3 DNA: TGCAGCGTTGAAGATCAGGAGAGTTGGACAACCCAGTACTTC. The full variable domain, its missing parts supplied by reference TRBV29-1 and TRBJ2-5, is SAVISQKPSRDICQRGTSLTIQCQVDSQVTMMFWYRQQPGQSLTLIATANQGSEATYESGFVIDKFPISRPNLTFSTLTVSNMSPEDSSIYLCSVEDQESWTTQYFGPGTRLLVL.

The CDR3: CATQGSEQYF. Written as DNA, the CDR3 is TGTGCCACCCAGGGCTCCGAGCAGTACTTC. This rearrangement joins TRBV2 to TRBJ2-7, with TRBD1 as a possible D gene (5 bases). The CDR3 extends over 10 amino acids. The V end lost 10 bases, the J end lost 6 bases, and 10 bases lay between the germline ends. The germline gives CDR1 SNHLY, CDR2 FYNNEI.

This clone was observed a few times. The chain is built from TRBV30 and TRBJ1-1, with 7 bases aligning to TRBD1. The CDR3 contains 12 residues. V lost 5 bases, J lost 2 bases, and 2 bases stayed unmatched. CDR1 and CDR2 from the germline V gene are GTSNPN and SVGIG (reference sequence). The CDR3 reads CAWGQANTEAFF. DNA for the CDR3: TGTGCCTGGGGACAGGCCAACACTGAAGCTTTCTTT.

The chain recombines TRBV7-2 with TRBJ2-1; a weak D match, TRBD1 (5 bases). This CDR3 has 13 amino acids. V was shortened by 5 bases and J by 9 bases, with 14 bases between the two germline ends. The germline V gene encodes CDR1 SGHTA and CDR2 FQGNSA. CDR3 sequence (DNA): TGTGCCAGCAGCACCAACGCAGGGTTTGAGCAGTTCTTC. It specifies CASSTNAGFEQFF.

This clone was seen a few times. The chain links TRBV30 to TRBJ1-3; 7 bases fit TRBD1. J lost 4 bases, V lost 6 bases, and 6 bases had no gene match. Germline loops: CDR1 GTSNPN, CDR2 SVGIG (reference sequence). The CDR3 length is 13 residues. CDR3 sequence (DNA): TGTGCCTGCATGACAGGGTGGGGAAACACCATATATTTT. Residues: CACMTGWGNTIYF.

About this clone itself: One end of the junction does not line up with germline, which may come from a read error. The CDR3 nucleotides read TGTTCCAGCAGCCTCATAGATCAGCCCCAGCATTTT. Protein: CSSSLIDQPQHF. The J gene is TRBJ1-5, the V gene TRBV7-9; the D is unclear. This CDR3 is 12 amino acids long. Germline CDR1 is SEHNR and CDR2 is FQNEAQ (reference sequence).

This clone was detected only a few times. This sequence joins TRBV6-6 and TRBJ1-5; 8 bases fit TRBD1. The CDR3 contains 14 residues. V trimming: 5 bases; J trimming: 5 bases; junction bases outside the gene matches: 5. Germline V gene lookup returns CDR1 MNHNY and CDR2 SVGAGI (reference sequence). The CDR3 coding sequence is TGTGCCAGCAGTCGGGACAGGAGATATCAGCCCCAGCATTTT. Protein product: CASSRDRRYQPQHF.

The chain employs TRBV25-1 and TRBJ1-2; D is possibly TRBD1 (5 bases). The CDR3 totals 14 residues. V was clipped by 7 bases and J by 4 bases, with 16 bases between them. The germline CDR1 and CDR2 sequences are MGHDK and SYGVNS. The CDR3 sequence is CASTASTVFYGYTF. The DNA of the CDR3 is TGTGCCAGCACCGCCTCGACAGTGTTCTATGGCTACACCTTC.

The V call is TRBV6-5, the J call TRBJ1-1, with D unclear. V was clipped by 5 bases and J by 1 base, with 11 bases between them. Germline CDR1 and CDR2: MNHEY and SVGAGI. The CDR3 totals 14 residues. In DNA form, the CDR3 reads TGTGCCAGCAGTCCAAGCCTTTGGAACACTGAAGCTTTCTTT. Its translation is CASSPSLWNTEAFF.

In this sample, this clone turned up a few times. The junction departs from germline at one end; a sequencing error may be responsible. The J gene is TRBJ1-5, the V gene TRBV27; possible D gene TRBD1, 6 bases. This CDR3 region has 14 residues. Germline V lookup: CDR1 MNHEY, CDR2 SMNVEV (reference sequence). DNA of the CDR3: TGTGCCAGCAGTTGGAACCGGGACAATCAGCCCCAGAATTTT. Protein product: CASSWNRDNQPQNF.

This clone was detected only a few times. This chain links TRBV4-2 with TRBJ1-2; D possibly corresponds to TRBD1 (5 bases). Germline V gene data show CDR1 as LGHNA and CDR2 as YNFKEQ. V was pared by 4 bases and J by 1 base, with 13 bases between. The CDR3 covers 15 residues. CDR3 protein: CASSLDMVGNYGYTF. In DNA form, the CDR3 reads TGTGCCAGCAGCCTGGACATGGTGGGTAACTATGGCTACACCTTC.